The rows below give T cell receptor beta chains drawn from one sample of a study of T cells in Graves' hyperthyroidism and ophthalmopathy. Each CDR3 protein is one row after TCRdb ran MiXCR on the multiplex PCR reads. The sample carries about 640,000 distinct CDR3 sequences, just under 45% recorded once. Input material: peripheral blood or thyroid tissue (not recorded which). These TCRs come from an adult man with Graves' disease, either hyperthyroidism or ophthalmopathy (not recorded which). Both conserved end residues are part of each CDR3. A D gene is named only where the DNA matches it firmly. Expanded clones get a size class; other rows say once, few or many, or leave the size out.

cdr3_aa: CASSSPTGQPQHF; cdr3_nt: TGTGCCAGCAGCTCACCCACGGGACAGCCCCAGCATTTT; d_call: -; j_call: TRBJ1-5; v_call: TRBV11-1; clone_size: -
cdr3_aa: CASSQGAGLNYGYTF; cdr3_nt: TGTGCCAGCAGCCAAGGAGCGGGGCTTAACTATGGCTACACCTTC; d_call: -; j_call: TRBJ1-2; v_call: TRBV25-1; clone_size: -
cdr3_aa: CSAREAGQRSYEQYF; cdr3_nt: TGCAGTGCTAGAGAAGCGGGACAGCGTTCCTACGAGCAGTACTTC; d_call: -; j_call: TRBJ2-7; v_call: TRBV20-1; clone_size: -
cdr3_aa: CASSLSRTAGYTF; cdr3_nt: TGCGCCAGCAGCTTAAGTCGGACAGCTGGCTACACCTTC; d_call: -; j_call: TRBJ1-2; v_call: TRBV5-1; clone_size: few
cdr3_aa: CARQGYGYTF; cdr3_nt: TGTGCCAGGCAGGGATATGGCTACACCTTC; d_call: -; j_call: TRBJ1-2; v_call: TRBV11-2; clone_size: -
cdr3_aa: CASAGQVRSPLHF; cdr3_nt: TGTGCCAGCGCGGGACAGGTGCGGTCACCCCTCCACTTT; d_call: TRBD1; j_call: TRBJ1-6; v_call: TRBV25-1; clone_size: -
cdr3_aa: CASSLDWGRPQHF; cdr3_nt: TGTGCCAGCAGCTTAGACTGGGGACGGCCCCAGCATTTT; d_call: -; j_call: TRBJ1-5; v_call: TRBV7-8; clone_size: -
cdr3_aa: CASSYSHDRYNSPLHF; cdr3_nt: TGTGCCAGCAGTTACTCCCATGACAGATATAATTCACCCCTCCACTTT; d_call: -; j_call: TRBJ1-6; v_call: TRBV11-2; clone_size: -
cdr3_aa: CASSLPRSGGSSYEQYF; cdr3_nt: TGTGCCAGCAGCTTACCAAGGTCAGGGGGAAGCTCCTACGAGCAGTACTTC; d_call: TRBD1; j_call: TRBJ2-7; v_call: TRBV7-9; clone_size: -
cdr3_aa: CAISDQGPMNTEAFF; cdr3_nt: TGTGCCATCAGTGACCAGGGTCCGATGAACACTGAAGCTTTCTTT; d_call: -; j_call: TRBJ1-1; v_call: TRBV10-3; clone_size: many
cdr3_aa: CASSYQDRATYEQYF; cdr3_nt: TGTGCCAGCAGTTACCAGGACAGGGCAACCTACGAGCAGTACTTC; d_call: TRBD1; j_call: TRBJ2-7; v_call: TRBV10-3; clone_size: few
cdr3_aa: CASSDGQNYGYTF; cdr3_nt: TGTGCCAGCAGTGACGGACAGAACTATGGCTACACCTTC; d_call: -; j_call: TRBJ1-2; v_call: TRBV2; clone_size: many
cdr3_aa: CASTGQGAYGYTF; cdr3_nt: TGTGCCAGCACCGGACAGGGAGCCTATGGCTACACCTTC; d_call: TRBD1; j_call: TRBJ1-2; v_call: TRBV25-1; clone_size: -
cdr3_aa: CAISSIPNQPQHF; cdr3_nt: TGTGCCATCAGCTCAATCCCCAATCAGCCCCAGCATTTT; d_call: -; j_call: TRBJ1-5; v_call: TRBV9; clone_size: once
cdr3_aa: CATSSNEGLAGETQYF; cdr3_nt: TGTGCCACCAGCTCCAACGAGGGACTAGCGGGAGAGACCCAGTACTTC; d_call: TRBD2; j_call: TRBJ2-5; v_call: TRBV15; clone_size: -
cdr3_aa: CATRGGGGPDYGYTF; cdr3_nt: TGTGCCACCAGAGGGGGCGGGGGGCCGGACTATGGCTACACCTTC; d_call: TRBD1; j_call: TRBJ1-2; v_call: TRBV15; clone_size: -
cdr3_aa: CASSLVSSGRPYGYTF; cdr3_nt: TGTGCCAGCAGCTTAGTATCGTCAGGGAGGCCCTATGGCTACACCTTC; d_call: -; j_call: TRBJ1-2; v_call: TRBV11-2; clone_size: -
cdr3_aa: CASSYSLQDNYGYTF; cdr3_nt: TGTGCCAGCAGTTACAGTTTACAGGACAACTATGGCTACACCTTC; d_call: -; j_call: TRBJ1-2; v_call: TRBV6-6; clone_size: few
cdr3_aa: CASSQPGTIHGYTF; cdr3_nt: TGTGCCAGCAGCCAACCCGGGACAATACATGGCTACACCTTC; d_call: -; j_call: TRBJ1-2; v_call: TRBV14; clone_size: -
cdr3_aa: CSASQGTEAFF; cdr3_nt: TGCAGTGCTAGTCAAGGGACTGAAGCTTTCTTT; d_call: -; j_call: TRBJ1-1; v_call: TRBV20-1; clone_size: -
cdr3_aa: CASSAPTGSSGANVLTF; cdr3_nt: TGTGCCAGCAGCGCCCCCACAGGGAGCTCTGGGGCCAACGTCCTGACTTTC; d_call: -; j_call: TRBJ2-6; v_call: TRBV7-9; clone_size: -
cdr3_aa: CASSEAFGALNSHEQYF; cdr3_nt: TGTGCCAGCAGTGAAGCATTTGGGGCGCTGAATTCCCACGAGCAGTACTTC; d_call: -; j_call: TRBJ2-7; v_call: TRBV12-3/TRBV12-4; clone_size: -
cdr3_aa: CASSQDRHINEKLFF; cdr3_nt: TGTGCCAGCAGCCAAGATCGCCACATTAATGAAAAACTGTTTTTT; d_call: -; j_call: TRBJ1-4; v_call: TRBV14; clone_size: once
cdr3_aa: CASSFAPSGTAYEQYF; cdr3_nt: TGTGCCAGCAGCTTTGCACCCTCCGGGACTGCCTACGAGCAGTACTTC; d_call: -; j_call: TRBJ2-7; v_call: TRBV7-9; clone_size: few
cdr3_aa: CSAREEGRGETQYF; cdr3_nt: TGCAGTGCTAGAGAAGAGGGGCGGGGAGAGACCCAGTACTTC; d_call: -; j_call: TRBJ2-5; v_call: TRBV20-1; clone_size: -
cdr3_aa: CASSGQGARTEAFF; cdr3_nt: TGTGCCAGCAGTGGACAGGGGGCGAGGACTGAAGCTTTCTTT; d_call: TRBD1; j_call: TRBJ1-1; v_call: TRBV15; clone_size: few
cdr3_aa: CAISERGYGYTF; cdr3_nt: TGTGCCATCAGTGAGCGGGGGTATGGCTACACCTTC; d_call: -; j_call: TRBJ1-2; v_call: TRBV10-3; clone_size: -
cdr3_aa: CASSPGGTSNTEAFF; cdr3_nt: TGTGCCAGCAGCCCGGGAGGGACATCGAACACTGAAGCTTTCTTT; d_call: -; j_call: TRBJ1-1; v_call: TRBV12-3/TRBV12-4; clone_size: few
cdr3_aa: CASSARTGVFEKLFF; cdr3_nt: TGTGCCAGCAGTGCCCGGACAGGGGTGTTTGAAAAACTGTTTTTT; d_call: TRBD1; j_call: TRBJ1-4; v_call: TRBV7-6; clone_size: -
cdr3_aa: CSAERGANTEAFF; cdr3_nt: TGCAGCGCCGAACGGGGAGCGAACACTGAAGCTTTCTTT; d_call: -; j_call: TRBJ1-1; v_call: TRBV29-1; clone_size: -
cdr3_aa: CASSYMAGEYEQYF; cdr3_nt: TGTGCCAGCAGTTACATGGCAGGAGAGTACGAGCAGTACTTC; d_call: -; j_call: TRBJ2-7; v_call: TRBV12-3/TRBV12-4; clone_size: few